This record covers a single TCR beta chain. The source of the sample is a study of blood T cell repertoires in COVID-19. Whole-study context: Material from acute and convalescent COVID-19 was sourced from the United States, Italy and Spain. In each case, the material was cDNA or gDNA derived from T cells, B-cell-depleted T cells, or PBMCs.

CDR1 is MNHEY and CDR2 is SMNVEV in the germline V gene (reference sequence). Trimming took off 4 bases at V and 4 bases at J, with 14 bases between the two ends. This CDR3 region has 14 residues. In the original processing: Nucleated cell counts were estimated from reference gene primer amplification. TCRdb's table, derived via immunoSEQ multiplex PCR, lists solely in-frame clones and lacks some. V and J calls and clone size follow that table, whereas D and trimming were derived from the DNA. The table lists 60,000 to 80,000 clones, less than 90% of them singletons. J is TRBJ2-7 and V is TRBV27; perhaps TRBD2 as D (6 bases). Source material: peripheral blood. The TCR originated in a man aged 45-60 years with active COVID-19. CDR3 in amino acids: CASSSLAAFYEQYF. Written as DNA, the CDR3 is TGTGCCAGCAGTTCACTAGCAGCGTTTTACGAGCAGTACTTC.